The clone carrying this T cell receptor beta chain occurred many times. For the library, individual cDNA molecules each received unique molecular identifiers. Original data processing: TCR counts had a median of about 100,000 per sample and spanned about 23,224 to 690,600. One entry per CDR3 protein results from TCRdb running MiXCR on the RACE reads. The V and J calls were determined by TCRdb, not by the authors. The sample lists about 130,000 distinct CDR3 sequences, about 9.4% occurring once. This record comes from a study of human T cells and chemical hapten exposure. Overall study: Mainly, slight library volume differences in the pool made TCR yields vary.

Time point described: healthy volunteer bleed at 2 weeks. It was unfractionated whole blood from which total RNA was extracted. Trimming pared 3 bases from V and 0 bases from J, leaving 6 bases between. In germline, CDR1 is LNHDA, CDR2 SQIVND (reference sequence). This CDR3 is built from 15 residues. The sample consisted of whole blood. The chain recombines TRBV19 with TRBJ2-6; D call uncertain. The sequence derives from a male donor in good health. Some clones in this sample may be carry-over from other donors' samples. The CDR3 coding sequence is TGTGCCAGTAGTATTTCCAGCTCTGGGGCCAACGTCCTGACTTTC. This translates into CASSISSSGANVLTF.